This T cell receptor beta chain stems from a study of monozygotic twins with inflammatory bowel disease. Sampling involved one blood draw (about 2.3 ml) for every donor. TCRdb reworked the 5' RACE reads into one entry per CDR3 protein, no DNA. This sample's clone table lists some 300,000 distinct CDR3 sequences. Findings of the study overall: Using the inverse Simpson index, IBD patients had lower TCRbeta diversity than healthy co-twins.

Regarding this clonotype: Its antigen is not known.

The sequence came from a human donor with ulcerative colitis or Crohn's disease, or a healthy co-twin of an affected twin (not recorded which). Sequencing used blood.

The CDR3 is CASSHLPATNEKLFF. The chain joins TRBV7-2 to TRBJ1-4. The CDR3 totals 15 residues. CDR1 and CDR2 from the germline V gene are SGHTA and FQGNSA.